Listed below are T cell receptor beta chains from one sample, sequenced in a study of vaccination and CD4 T cells after COVID-19. Their recognized antigens are unknown. A single record per CDR3 protein comes from TCRdb applying MiXCR to the PCR reads. The sample comprises roughly 18,000 distinct CDR3 sequences, 44% of which are singletons, and about a sixth rests with the top ten. The sample consisted of CD4+ T cells from blood, cultured in vitro, taken about 7 months after SARS-CoV-2 vaccination. Source of these receptors: a human donor who had recovered from COVID-19. The CDR3 runs from the conserved cysteine through the conserved F or W. The D gene is left open where the match is weak. Clone size is stated in some rows and not others, as once, few, many or a class when expanded.

CDR3 length: 17
clone size: few
V gene: TRBV20-1
J gene: TRBJ1-5
D gene: -
CDR3 DNA: TGCAGTGCTAGAGATCGACGGCGGGGTACTCGGGATCAGCCCCAGCATTTT
CDR3 protein: CSARDRRRGTRDQPQHF

CDR3 length: 15
clone size: -
V gene: TRBV20-1
J gene: TRBJ2-3
D gene: TRBD2
CDR3 DNA: TGCAGTGCTAGAGGACAGCGGGGGGGCCAATATACGCAGTATTTT
CDR3 protein: CSARGQRGGQYTQYF

CDR3 length: 13
clone size: -
V gene: TRBV7-3
J gene: TRBJ1-1
D gene: -
CDR3 DNA: TGTGCCAGCAGCTTACATTTGAACACTGAAGCTTTCTTT
CDR3 protein: CASSLHLNTEAFF

CDR3 length: 14
clone size: -
V gene: TRBV19
J gene: TRBJ2-3
D gene: TRBD1
CDR3 DNA: TGTGCCAGTAGTGGGGACAGGGGGTCAGATACGCAGTATTTT
CDR3 protein: CASSGDRGSDTQYF

CDR3 length: 14
clone size: -
V gene: TRBV6-5
J gene: TRBJ2-1
D gene: -
CDR3 DNA: TGTGCCAGCAGTTACGTACGGGGATCTTATGAGCAGTTCTTC
CDR3 protein: CASSYVRGSYEQFF

CDR3 length: 12
clone size: -
V gene: TRBV29-1
J gene: TRBJ2-1
D gene: -
CDR3 DNA: TGCAGCGTTTCGAGTGGGGACAATGAGCAGTTCTTC
CDR3 protein: CSVSSGDNEQFF

CDR3 length: 13
clone size: few
V gene: TRBV15
J gene: TRBJ1-2
D gene: -
CDR3 DNA: TGTGCCACCAGCAGAGCAGGGGACTATGGCTACACCTTC
CDR3 protein: CATSRAGDYGYTF

CDR3 length: 13
clone size: -
V gene: TRBV27
J gene: TRBJ1-1
D gene: TRBD1
CDR3 DNA: TGTGCCAGCAGTTTAAACGGACAGGGTTGGGCTTTCTTT
CDR3 protein: CASSLNGQGWAFF

CDR3 length: 14
clone size: few
V gene: TRBV20-1
J gene: TRBJ1-5
D gene: TRBD1
CDR3 DNA: TGCAGTGCTAGAGACAGGGGGCCCTATCAGCCCCAGCATTTT
CDR3 protein: CSARDRGPYQPQHF

CDR3 length: 18
clone size: -
V gene: TRBV7-2
J gene: TRBJ2-7
D gene: -
CDR3 DNA: TGTGCCAGCAGCGGACCCACAGGGTATCCCCGGGTTAGGTACGAGCAGTACTTC
CDR3 protein: CASSGPTGYPRVRYEQYF

CDR3 length: 17
clone size: -
V gene: TRBV10-3
J gene: TRBJ1-5
D gene: -
CDR3 DNA: TGTGCCATCAGTGAGCCCCCCCTCAGGGTTCCCAGTCAGCCCCAGCATTTT
CDR3 protein: CAISEPPLRVPSQPQHF

CDR3 length: 11
clone size: -
V gene: TRBV2
J gene: TRBJ1-1
D gene: -
CDR3 DNA: TGTGCCAGCAAGCCGGGAAGGGAAGCTTTCTTT
CDR3 protein: CASKPGREAFF

CDR3 length: 15
clone size: -
V gene: TRBV6-1
J gene: TRBJ2-3
D gene: TRBD2
CDR3 DNA: TGTGCCAGCAGCCCCGGGACTAGCGGGGGTGGCACGCAGTATTTT
CDR3 protein: CASSPGTSGGGTQYF

CDR3 length: 15
clone size: -
V gene: TRBV5-1
J gene: TRBJ1-2
D gene: -
CDR3 DNA: TGCGCCAGCAGCTTTCTGCAGGGCATTAACTATGGCTACACCTTC
CDR3 protein: CASSFLQGINYGYTF

CDR3 length: 12
clone size: -
V gene: TRBV20-1
J gene: TRBJ1-5
D gene: -
CDR3 DNA: TGCAGTGCTATGGGGGCCAATCAGCCCCAGCATTTT
CDR3 protein: CSAMGANQPQHF

CDR3 length: 13
clone size: few
V gene: TRBV6-5
J gene: TRBJ1-2
D gene: -
CDR3 DNA: TGTGCCAGCAGTTCACAGGGATCGGTTGGCTACACCTTC
CDR3 protein: CASSSQGSVGYTF

CDR3 length: 13
clone size: few
V gene: TRBV27
J gene: TRBJ1-2
D gene: TRBD1
CDR3 DNA: TGTGCCAGCTCGGACAGGGACGGCTATGGCTACACCTTC
CDR3 protein: CASSDRDGYGYTF

CDR3 length: 13
clone size: -
V gene: TRBV6-1
J gene: TRBJ1-2
D gene: -
CDR3 DNA: TGTGCCAGCAGTGAATTCGGGGGGCGAGGCTACACCTTC
CDR3 protein: CASSEFGGRGYTF

CDR3 length: 14
clone size: -
V gene: TRBV30
J gene: TRBJ2-3
D gene: TRBD2
CDR3 DNA: TGTGCCTGGAGACTAGCGGGGGGGCCGCGTACGCAGTATTTT
CDR3 protein: CAWRLAGGPRTQYF

CDR3 length: 13
clone size: -
V gene: TRBV18
J gene: TRBJ2-3
D gene: -
CDR3 DNA: TGTGCCAGCTCACCACTAGCATTAGATACGCAGTATTTT
CDR3 protein: CASSPLALDTQYF

CDR3 length: 15
clone size: few
V gene: TRBV6-1
J gene: TRBJ2-3
D gene: -
CDR3 DNA: TGTGCCAGCAGTGAGCTAGCAGACCCCACAGATACGCAGTATTTT
CDR3 protein: CASSELADPTDTQYF

CDR3 length: 15
clone size: -
V gene: TRBV4-1
J gene: TRBJ1-2
D gene: -
CDR3 DNA: TGCGCCAGCAGCCAGGGGCAGACAACTAACTATGGCTACACCTTC
CDR3 protein: CASSQGQTTNYGYTF

CDR3 length: 15
clone size: few
V gene: TRBV7-9
J gene: TRBJ1-2
D gene: TRBD1
CDR3 DNA: TGTGCCAGCAGCCCCGGACAGGGGTTGGACTATGGCTACACCTTC
CDR3 protein: CASSPGQGLDYGYTF

CDR3 length: 15
clone size: -
V gene: TRBV27
J gene: TRBJ2-7
D gene: TRBD1
CDR3 DNA: TGTGCCAGCAGTTTCGTGGGACAGGGAACCTACGAGCAGTACTTC
CDR3 protein: CASSFVGQGTYEQYF

CDR3 length: 16
clone size: -
V gene: TRBV19
J gene: TRBJ1-5
D gene: TRBD1
CDR3 DNA: TGTGCCAGTAGTCCGGGACAGGGGCGTAGCAATCAGCCCCAGCATTTT
CDR3 protein: CASSPGQGRSNQPQHF